This T cell receptor (beta chain) was documented in a study of OX40 agonist ivuxolimab in advanced cancers. Study-wide context: Earlier treatment with anti-PD-1, anti-PD-L1 or anti-CTLA-4 was permitted, and over 35% had received some. Three dose-escalation patients had partial responses: one with hepatocellular carcinoma and two with cutaneous melanoma.

Study-wide results and limits: Both CD4+ and CD8+ T cell populations in blood had undergone clonal expansion by week 6 at 0.1 to 3.0 mg/kg.

CDR1 is MNHNY and CDR2 is SVGAGI in the germline V gene (reference sequence). V was trimmed by 8 bases and J by 5 bases, leaving 10 bases between them. The CDR3 covers 13 residues. Assay: immunoSEQ multiplex PCR; the TCRdb copy retains only in-frame clones and omits some. The data contain tens of thousands of clones, more than 80% of them seen just once; the ten biggest clones take up about 0.73%. This clone is categorized as medium-sized. Its target is unknown. Sample: CD4+ or CD8+ T cells sorted from blood, taken in a trial of the OX40 agonist ivuxolimab. This sequence joins TRBV6-6 and TRBJ1-6; TRBD1 is a possible D gene (6 bases). This TCR derives from an adult with an advanced solid tumor such as melanoma, head and neck, liver or kidney cancer. The CDR3 reads CASEGGNNSPLHF. CDR3 nucleotide sequence: TGTGCCAGCGAGGGGGGGAATAATTCACCCCTCCACTTT.